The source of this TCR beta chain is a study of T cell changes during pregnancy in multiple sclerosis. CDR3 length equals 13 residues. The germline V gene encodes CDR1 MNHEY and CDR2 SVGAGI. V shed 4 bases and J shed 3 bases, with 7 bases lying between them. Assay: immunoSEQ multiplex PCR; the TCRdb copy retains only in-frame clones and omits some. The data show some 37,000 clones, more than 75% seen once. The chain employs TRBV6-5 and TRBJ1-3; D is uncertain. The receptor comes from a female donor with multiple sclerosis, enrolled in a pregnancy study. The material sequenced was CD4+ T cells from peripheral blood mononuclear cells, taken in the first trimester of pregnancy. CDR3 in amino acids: CASSSSLGNTIYF. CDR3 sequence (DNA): TGTGCCAGCAGTTCCTCTCTTGGAAACACCATATATTTT.